The rows below give T cell receptor beta chains drawn from one sample of a study of metastatic and nonmetastatic thyroid tumors. TCRdb re-called the PCR reads through MiXCR. The table has tens of thousands of clones, roughly 25% seen once. Source material: tumor tissue. All receptors derive from a male donor with papillary thyroid cancer or a benign thyroid nodule (not recorded which). Some clones in this sample may be carry-over from other donors' samples. Both conserved end residues are part of each CDR3. D genes are given only for firm matches. Clone sizes are given selectively: once, few, many, or a class where the clone is expanded.

D gene: NA; clone size: many; V gene: TRBV19; J gene: TRBJ2-7; CDR3 protein: CASSMKRDSYEQYF; CDR3 DNA: TGTGCCAGTAGTATGAAACGGGACTCCTACGAGCAGTACTTC
D gene: TRBD1; clone size: NA; V gene: TRBV5-4; J gene: TRBJ2-1; CDR3 protein: CASSSRTGNNEQFF; CDR3 DNA: TGTGCCAGCAGCTCCAGGACAGGGAACAATGAGCAGTTCTTC
D gene: NA; clone size: few; V gene: TRBV12-3/TRBV12-4; J gene: TRBJ2-7; CDR3 protein: CASSLAQGHEQYF; CDR3 DNA: TGTGCCAGCAGTTTAGCGCAAGGGCACGAGCAGTACTTC
D gene: NA; clone size: few; V gene: TRBV27; J gene: TRBJ1-1; CDR3 protein: CASTPGSLNTEAFF; CDR3 DNA: TGTGCCAGCACCCCCGGCAGCCTGAACACTGAAGCTTTCTTT
D gene: NA; clone size: many; V gene: TRBV10-3; J gene: TRBJ2-7; CDR3 protein: CAIGGAESDSYEQYF; CDR3 DNA: TGTGCCATCGGAGGAGCGGAGAGCGACTCCTACGAGCAGTACTTC
D gene: NA; clone size: many; V gene: TRBV28; J gene: TRBJ2-7; CDR3 protein: CASRAQGRTYEQYF; CDR3 DNA: TGTGCCAGCAGGGCACAGGGGAGGACGTACGAGCAGTACTTC
D gene: NA; clone size: few; V gene: TRBV6-2/TRBV6-3; J gene: TRBJ2-1; CDR3 protein: CASSYSGDDEQLF; CDR3 DNA: TGTGCCAGCAGTTACTCTGGGGATGATGAGCAGCTCTTC
D gene: NA; clone size: many; V gene: TRBV3-1; J gene: TRBJ2-6; CDR3 protein: CASSPSPGANVLTF; CDR3 DNA: TGTGCCAGCAGCCCGTCGCCTGGGGCCAACGTCCTGACTTTC
D gene: TRBD2; clone size: NA; V gene: TRBV6-1; J gene: TRBJ2-1; CDR3 protein: CASSDVSSGSVEKFF; CDR3 DNA: TGTGCCAGCAGTGATGTCTCTAGCGGGAGTGTTGAGAAGTTCTTC
D gene: NA; clone size: many; V gene: TRBV3-1; J gene: TRBJ1-4; CDR3 protein: CASSQGPYVTNEKLFF; CDR3 DNA: TGTGCCAGCAGCCAAGGACCGTATGTAACTAATGAAAAACTGTTTTTT
D gene: NA; clone size: NA; V gene: TRBV20-1; J gene: TRBJ2-5; CDR3 protein: CSPRRTKETQYF; CDR3 DNA: TGTAGTCCTAGAAGGACTAAAGAGACCCAGTACTTC
D gene: TRBD2; clone size: NA; V gene: TRBV4-1; J gene: TRBJ2-4; CDR3 protein: CASSSRLAGGPGDIQYF; CDR3 DNA: TGCGCCAGCAGCTCCAGACTAGCGGGAGGGCCTGGGGACATTCAGTACTTC
D gene: TRBD1; clone size: NA; V gene: TRBV18; J gene: TRBJ2-7; CDR3 protein: CASSPTTGKQGYEQYF; CDR3 DNA: TGTGCCAGCTCACCAACGACAGGGAAACAGGGCTACGAGCAGTACTTC
D gene: NA; clone size: many; V gene: TRBV19; J gene: TRBJ2-1; CDR3 protein: CASRATVSSYNEQFF; CDR3 DNA: TGTGCCAGTAGGGCGACAGTAAGCTCCTACAATGAGCAGTTCTTC
D gene: NA; clone size: many; V gene: TRBV30; J gene: TRBJ1-2; CDR3 protein: CAWSLPGALDNYGYTF; CDR3 DNA: TGTGCCTGGAGTCTTCCAGGGGCCCTAGACAACTATGGCTACACCTTC
D gene: TRBD2; clone size: many; V gene: TRBV5-4; J gene: TRBJ2-1; CDR3 protein: CASSSQPGLAEYEQFF; CDR3 DNA: TGTGCCAGCAGCTCCCAACCGGGACTAGCGGAATATGAGCAGTTCTTC
D gene: TRBD1; clone size: once; V gene: TRBV24-1; J gene: TRBJ2-1; CDR3 protein: CATTQQGALGYNEQFF; CDR3 DNA: TGTGCCACCACCCAACAGGGGGCTCTTGGCTACAATGAGCAGTTCTTC
D gene: NA; clone size: NA; V gene: TRBV28; J gene: TRBJ1-6; CDR3 protein: CASSFRTPPNSPLHF; CDR3 DNA: TGTGCCAGCAGTTTTAGGACACCTCCTAATTCACCCCTCCACTTT
D gene: TRBD1; clone size: many; V gene: TRBV6-1; J gene: TRBJ1-5; CDR3 protein: CATQLTSQGSNQPQHF; CDR3 DNA: TGTGCCACCCAATTGACTTCACAGGGGAGCAATCAGCCCCAGCATTTT
D gene: NA; clone size: few; V gene: TRBV19; J gene: TRBJ1-1; CDR3 protein: CASSMRRMNTEAFF; CDR3 DNA: TGTGCCAGTAGTATGAGGCGGATGAACACTGAAGCTTTCTTT
D gene: NA; clone size: many; V gene: TRBV5-1; J gene: TRBJ1-2; CDR3 protein: CASRSGYGYTF; CDR3 DNA: TGCGCCAGCAGATCTGGCTATGGCTACACCTTC
D gene: NA; clone size: many; V gene: TRBV5-1; J gene: TRBJ2-3; CDR3 protein: CASSSAGRSPDTQYF; CDR3 DNA: TGCGCCAGCAGCTCAGCGGGCAGATCCCCGGATACGCAGTATTTT
D gene: NA; clone size: many; V gene: TRBV28; J gene: TRBJ1-6; CDR3 protein: CASSVMGVFTEDSPLHF; CDR3 DNA: TGTGCCAGCAGTGTAATGGGGGTCTTCACGGAGGATTCACCCCTCCACTTT
D gene: TRBD1; clone size: many; V gene: TRBV20-1; J gene: TRBJ1-5; CDR3 protein: CSAMTGGFQPQHF; CDR3 DNA: TGCAGTGCCATGACAGGGGGATTTCAGCCCCAGCATTTT
D gene: NA; clone size: NA; V gene: TRBV5-1; J gene: TRBJ2-7; CDR3 protein: CASSFSQAYEQYF; CDR3 DNA: TGCGCCAGCAGCTTTTCCCAGGCCTACGAGCAGTACTTC
D gene: NA; clone size: few; V gene: TRBV2; J gene: TRBJ1-4; CDR3 protein: CASRGPGEEKLFF; CDR3 DNA: TGTGCCAGCAGGGGGCCTGGAGAAGAAAAACTGTTTTTT
D gene: NA; clone size: many; V gene: TRBV6-1; J gene: TRBJ2-3; CDR3 protein: CASRWSRGTDTQYF; CDR3 DNA: TGTGCCAGCAGGTGGTCGAGGGGCACAGATACGCAGTATTTT
D gene: NA; clone size: many; V gene: TRBV19; J gene: TRBJ1-1; CDR3 protein: CASSDLGQNTEAFF; CDR3 DNA: TGTGCCTCCAGTGACTTGGGACAGAACACTGAAGCTTTCTTT
D gene: NA; clone size: many; V gene: TRBV28; J gene: TRBJ2-5; CDR3 protein: CASTEAVRSSKGETQYF; CDR3 DNA: TGTGCCAGCACCGAGGCGGTCAGGTCCTCAAAGGGAGAGACCCAGTACTTC
D gene: TRBD1; clone size: many; V gene: TRBV6-4; J gene: TRBJ1-1; CDR3 protein: CASSQGEGAEAFF; CDR3 DNA: TGTGCCAGCTCACAGGGGGAGGGGGCGGAAGCTTTCTTT
D gene: TRBD1; clone size: NA; V gene: TRBV7-2; J gene: TRBJ1-2; CDR3 protein: CASSLGRGQDYGYTF; CDR3 DNA: TGTGCCAGCAGCTTAGGCCGGGGACAGGACTATGGCTACACCTTC
D gene: NA; clone size: many; V gene: TRBV4-3; J gene: TRBJ1-2; CDR3 protein: CASSRLGGATTYGYTF; CDR3 DNA: TGCGCCAGCAGCCGACTTGGGGGGGCGACGACCTATGGCTACACCTTC
D gene: NA; clone size: few; V gene: TRBV3-1; J gene: TRBJ1-4; CDR3 protein: CASSQVDTPTNEKLFF; CDR3 DNA: TGTGCCAGCAGCCAGGTGGACACCCCAACTAATGAAAAACTGTTTTTT
D gene: NA; clone size: medium-sized; V gene: TRBV2; J gene: TRBJ1-6; CDR3 protein: CASSPLWVGGSPLHF; CDR3 DNA: TGTGCCAGCAGTCCCCTGTGGGTAGGAGGTTCACCCCTCCACTTT